This T cell receptor (beta chain) was documented in a study of blood T cell repertoires in COVID-19. Overall study context: Sites in the United States, Italy and Spain provided acute and convalescent COVID-19 samples. The analysed material was cDNA or gDNA that came from T cells, B-cell-depleted T cells, or PBMCs.

Source study methods: Amplifying reference gene primers gave estimates of nucleated cell counts. This table comes from immunoSEQ multiplex PCR, and its TCRdb copy is limited to in-frame clones, with some not included. V, J and clone size are taken as reported in that table, and D and trimming were inferred from the DNA itself. The sample lists approximately 50,000 clones, about nine tenths seen once, with 7.8% in the top ten. J was trimmed by 1 base and V by 9 bases; bases with no gene match: 14. The germline V gene encodes CDR1 LNHDA and CDR2 SQIVND (reference sequence). The CDR3 runs to 17 residues.

The sequencing sample was made of peripheral blood. The chain combines TRBV19 with TRBJ1-2, with 10 positions matching TRBD1. The clonotype was recovered from a man in his fifties or sixties with active COVID-19. The CDR3 region is CASNDQGTGVGNYGYTF. In DNA form, the CDR3 reads TGTGCCAGCAATGATCAAGGGACAGGGGTTGGTAACTATGGCTACACCTTC.